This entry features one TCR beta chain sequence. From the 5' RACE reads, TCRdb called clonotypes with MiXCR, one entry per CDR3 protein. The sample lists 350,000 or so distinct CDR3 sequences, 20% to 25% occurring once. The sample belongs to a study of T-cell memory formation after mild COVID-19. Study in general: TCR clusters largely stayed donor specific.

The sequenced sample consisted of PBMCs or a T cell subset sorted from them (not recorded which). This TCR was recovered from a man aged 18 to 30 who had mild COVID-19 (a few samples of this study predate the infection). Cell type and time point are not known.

CDR3 sequence: CASSLSRGYQFF. CDR3 bases: TGCGCCAGCAGCTTGTCCCGGGGGTATCAGTTCTTC. The chain links TRBV5-1 to TRBJ2-1, with D possibly matching TRBD2 (6 bases). The CDR3 has 12 amino acids. Germline CDR1 and CDR2: SGHRS and YFSETQ. Trimming took off 1 base at V and 13 bases at J, with 12 bases between the two ends.